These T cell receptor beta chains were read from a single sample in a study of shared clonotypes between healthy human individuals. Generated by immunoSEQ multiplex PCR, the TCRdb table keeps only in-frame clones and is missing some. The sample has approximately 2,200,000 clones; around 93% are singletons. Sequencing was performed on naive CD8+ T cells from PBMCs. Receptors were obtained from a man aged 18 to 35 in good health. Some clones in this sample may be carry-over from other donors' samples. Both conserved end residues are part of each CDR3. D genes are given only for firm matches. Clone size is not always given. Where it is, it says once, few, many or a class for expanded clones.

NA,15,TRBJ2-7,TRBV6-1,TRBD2,CASTPNIWGGYEQYF,TGTGCCAGCACACCTAACATTTGGGGGGGTTACGAGCAGTACTTC
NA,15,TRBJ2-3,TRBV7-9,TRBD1,CASSLGQGVSDTQYF,TGTGCCAGCAGCTTGGGACAGGGGGTTTCGGATACGCAGTATTTT
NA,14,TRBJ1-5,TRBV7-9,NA,CASSLDPSNQPQHF,TGTGCCAGCAGCTTAGACCCTAGCAATCAGCCCCAGCATTTT
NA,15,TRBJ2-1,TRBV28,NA,CASSLPAGSGGEQFF,TGTGCCAGCAGCCTGCCGGCGGGAAGCGGAGGGGAGCAGTTCTTC
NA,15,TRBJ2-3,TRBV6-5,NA,CASSYTSGQGDTQYF,TGTGCCAGCAGTTACACATCAGGACAAGGAGATACGCAGTATTTT
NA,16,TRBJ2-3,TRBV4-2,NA,CASSPHSAGGTDTQYF,TGTGCCAGCAGCCCACATTCGGCGGGCGGCACAGATACGCAGTATTTT
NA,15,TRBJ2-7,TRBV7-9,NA,CASSLGTALPYEQYF,TGTGCCAGCAGCTTAGGGACAGCCCTTCCCTACGAGCAGTACTTC
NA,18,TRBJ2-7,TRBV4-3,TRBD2,CASSQDLASGPRDYEQYF,TGCGCCAGCAGCCAAGATCTGGCTAGCGGGCCGAGGGACTACGAGCAGTACTTC
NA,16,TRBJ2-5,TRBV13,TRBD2,CASSLESGAGGKTQYF,TGTGCCAGCAGCTTAGAGTCTGGAGCGGGAGGAAAGACCCAGTACTTC
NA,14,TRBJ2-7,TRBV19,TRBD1,CASSIATGGGEQYF,TGTGCCAGTAGTATAGCGACAGGGGGCGGCGAGCAGTACTTC
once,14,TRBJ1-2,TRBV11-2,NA,CASSSRGGNYGYTF,TGTGCCAGCAGCTCTCGCGGAGGGAACTATGGCTACACCTTC
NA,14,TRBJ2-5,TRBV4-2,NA,CASSQVKGEETQYF,TGTGCCAGCAGCCAAGTCAAAGGGGAAGAGACCCAGTACTTC